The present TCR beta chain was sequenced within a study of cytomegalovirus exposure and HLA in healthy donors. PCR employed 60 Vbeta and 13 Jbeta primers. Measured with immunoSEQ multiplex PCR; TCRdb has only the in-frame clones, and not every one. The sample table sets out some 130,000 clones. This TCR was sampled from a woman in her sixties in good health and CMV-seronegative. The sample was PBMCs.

CDR3 DNA: TGCGCCAGCAGCAGGGACAGTTCTTCGTCCACCTTC. This sequence encodes CASSRDSSSSTF. The rearrangement joins TRBV5-1 to TRBJ1-2, with 7 bases identical to TRBD1. V dropped 4 bases and J dropped 13; count of bases not matched to a gene: 10. The germline V gene encodes CDR1 SGHRS and CDR2 YFSETQ. The CDR3 covers 12 residues.